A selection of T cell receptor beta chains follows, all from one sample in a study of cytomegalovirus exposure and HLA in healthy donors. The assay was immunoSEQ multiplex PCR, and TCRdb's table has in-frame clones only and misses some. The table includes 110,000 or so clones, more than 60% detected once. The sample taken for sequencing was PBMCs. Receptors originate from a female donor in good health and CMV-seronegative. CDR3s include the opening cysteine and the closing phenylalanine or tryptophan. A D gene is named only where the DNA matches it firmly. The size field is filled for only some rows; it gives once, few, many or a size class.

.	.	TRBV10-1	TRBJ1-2	TGCGCCAGCAGTGAGCAGGCCGACGATCTTACTTATGGCTACACCTTC	CASSEQADDLTYGYTF
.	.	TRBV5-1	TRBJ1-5	TGCGCCAGCAGCTTGGTCCCCGATCAGCCCCAGCATTTT	CASSLVPDQPQHF
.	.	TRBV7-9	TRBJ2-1	TGTGCCAGCAGCCCGGAGAGACGTAAAAATGAGCAGTTCTTC	CASSPERRKNEQFF
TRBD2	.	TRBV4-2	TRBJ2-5	TGTGCCAGCAGCCAACTGCCGGGGGCGGGGGGGTCTTCCTCAGGGACCCAGTACTTC	CASSQLPGAGGSSSGTQYF
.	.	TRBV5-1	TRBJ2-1	TGCGCCAGCAGGCGACAGCCCCCCTACAATGAGCAGTTCTTC	CASRRQPPYNEQFF
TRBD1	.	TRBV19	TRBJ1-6	TGTGCCAGTAGTGTGGACAGGGGAGGTTCACCCCTCCACTTT	CASSVDRGGSPLHF
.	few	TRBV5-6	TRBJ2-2	TGTGCCACCGTCCAGGGCGGAACCGGGGAGCTGTTTTTT	CATVQGGTGELFF
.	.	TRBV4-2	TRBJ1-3	TGTGCCAGCCCCACCAGAAAGCAGGTTAACTCTGGAAACACCATATATTTT	CASPTRKQVNSGNTIYF
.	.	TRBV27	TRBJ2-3	TGTGCCAGCAGTCTATGGGGTGGCGGGACCGGCACAGATACGCAGTATTTT	CASSLWGGGTGTDTQYF
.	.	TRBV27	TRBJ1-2	TGTGCCAGCGCCAGCCGGGGGGCGAGCAACTATGGCTACACCTTC	CASASRGASNYGYTF
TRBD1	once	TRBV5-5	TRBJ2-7	TGTGCCAGCAGCTTGCAGGTAGGCCGGGACAGGGCGTACTTC	CASSLQVGRDRAYF
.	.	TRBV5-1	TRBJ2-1	TGCGCCAGCAGCCCAAGCACGGGACTTTCATCCAATGAGCAGTTCTTC	CASSPSTGLSSNEQFF
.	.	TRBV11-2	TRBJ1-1	TGTGCCAGCAAACTACGGACAGCGAACACTGAAGCTTTCTTT	CASKLRTANTEAFF
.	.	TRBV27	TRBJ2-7	TGTGCCAGCAGTCCTGGGGCCCCTTCTCAGTACTTC	CASSPGAPSQYF
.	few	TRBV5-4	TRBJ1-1	TGTGCCAGCAGCGGACGAGGGATGGGGAACACTGAAGCTTTCTTT	CASSGRGMGNTEAFF
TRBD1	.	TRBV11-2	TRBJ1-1	TGTGCCAGCAGCCAGGGGGACACTGAAGCTTTCTTT	CASSQGDTEAFF
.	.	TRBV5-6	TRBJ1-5	TGTGCCAGCAGCCTGGTACGGGACTTGACTGGACTGTCCGATCAGCCCCAGCATTTT	CASSLVRDLTGLSDQPQHF
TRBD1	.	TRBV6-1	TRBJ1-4	TGTGCCAGCAGTGACCGACAGGGGCGCCAAGAAAAACTGTTTTTT	CASSDRQGRQEKLFF
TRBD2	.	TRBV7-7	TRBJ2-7	TGTGCTAGCAGCTTAGGCGGGGGGGCCGACAAAACCTACGAGCAGTACTTC	CASSLGGGADKTYEQYF
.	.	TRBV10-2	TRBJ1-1	TGCGCCAGCAGTGAAAGGAGTACTGAAGCTTTCTTT	CASSERSTEAFF
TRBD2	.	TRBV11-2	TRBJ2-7	TGTGCCAGCAGTTCACTAGCGGGGGGTCCCTACGAGCAGTACTTC	CASSSLAGGPYEQYF
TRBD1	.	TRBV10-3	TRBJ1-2	TGTGCCATCAGTGAGTTGCAGGGACAGGGGTATGGCTACACCTTC	CAISELQGQGYGYTF
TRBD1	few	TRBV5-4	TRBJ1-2	TGTGCCAGCAGCTTCAAGTGGACAGGCGTAAACTATGGCTACACCTTC	CASSFKWTGVNYGYTF
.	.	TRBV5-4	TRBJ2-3	TGTGCCAGCAGAGGTCCGGGGCGGGGACCCACAGATACGCAGTATTTT	CASRGPGRGPTDTQYF
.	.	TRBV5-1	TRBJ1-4	TGCGCCAGCAGCTTGAGCGGGTCTTTAAATGAAAAACTGTTTTTT	CASSLSGSLNEKLFF
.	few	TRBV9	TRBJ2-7	TGTGCCAGCAGCGTGGCTGGGGGGACTGCCTACGAGCAGTACTTC	CASSVAGGTAYEQYF
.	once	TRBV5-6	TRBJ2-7	TGTGCCAGCAGCTTGGGGGCGGGGTCCCGGCCCGAGCAGTACTTC	CASSLGAGSRPEQYF
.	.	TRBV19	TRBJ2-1	TGTGCCAGTAGTATAGAGTCAGGGAATGAGCAGTTCTTC	CASSIESGNEQFF
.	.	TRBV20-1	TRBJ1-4	TGCAGTGCCGAGAGAGGGGAAAAACTGTTTTTT	CSAERGEKLFF
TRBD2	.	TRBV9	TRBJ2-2	TGTGCCAGCAGCGTAGATCGGGCGGGGGGACCCGGGGAGCTGTTTTTT	CASSVDRAGGPGELFF
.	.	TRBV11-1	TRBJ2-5	TGTGCCAGCAGCTTAGGGGGGGGCCTAGAGACCCAGTACTTC	CASSLGGGLETQYF
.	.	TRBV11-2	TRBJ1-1	TGTGCCAGCAGCTTGGCCGGGGGGGCGGCGAACACTGAAGCTTTCTTT	CASSLAGGAANTEAFF
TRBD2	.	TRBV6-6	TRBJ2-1	TGTGCCAGCAAGACTAGCAGTTACAATGAGCAGTTCTTC	CASKTSSYNEQFF
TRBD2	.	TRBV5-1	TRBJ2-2	TGCGCCAGCAGCTTACGAAGCGGGGACACCGGGGAGCTGTTTTTT	CASSLRSGDTGELFF
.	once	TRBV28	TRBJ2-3	TGTGCCAGCAGCAAAAATCCGACAAGAAACACAGATACGCAGTATTTT	CASSKNPTRNTDTQYF
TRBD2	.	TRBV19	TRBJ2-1	TGTGCCAGTAGTATAACCCTGGGCGGGGGGGGAGATGAGCAGTTCTTC	CASSITLGGGGDEQFF
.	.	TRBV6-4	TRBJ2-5	TGTGCCAGCAGTGCCATCCCGGGATTTCAAGAGACCCAGTACTTC	CASSAIPGFQETQYF
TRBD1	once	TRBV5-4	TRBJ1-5	TGTGCCAGCAGCGGGCAGGGGGCGGGACCAGGCAATCAGCCCCAGCATTTT	CASSGQGAGPGNQPQHF
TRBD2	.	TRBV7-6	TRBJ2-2	TGTGCCAGCAGCTTAGTCGAGAGCGGGGACCCACACGGGGAGCTGTTTTTT	CASSLVESGDPHGELFF
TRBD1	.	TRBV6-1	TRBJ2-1	TGTGCCACTCAATCGACAGGGTCTCCCTACAATGAGCAGTTCTTC	CATQSTGSPYNEQFF
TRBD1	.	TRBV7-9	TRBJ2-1	TGTGCCAGCAGCTATGTTTCCGGGACAGGGGGTTATTACAATGAGCAGTTCTTC	CASSYVSGTGGYYNEQFF
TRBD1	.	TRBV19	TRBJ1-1	TGTGCCAGTACCCACAGGGGGGGAAGGAACACTGAAGCTTTCTTT	CASTHRGGRNTEAFF
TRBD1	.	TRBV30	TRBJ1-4	TGTGCCTGGAGTCTGGGACAGGGAATGCCAACTAATGAAAAACTGTTTTTT	CAWSLGQGMPTNEKLFF
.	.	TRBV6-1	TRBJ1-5	TGTGCCAGCGAAGCCAGGGATTCTCAGCCCCAGCATTTT	CASEARDSQPQHF
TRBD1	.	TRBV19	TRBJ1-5	TGTGCCAGTAGTATCCCGGGACAGGGACAGGGAAATCAGCCCCAGCATTTT	CASSIPGQGQGNQPQHF
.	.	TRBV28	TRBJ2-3	TGTGCCAGCAGTTTACCCCTATCCGGCACAGATACGCAGTATTTT	CASSLPLSGTDTQYF
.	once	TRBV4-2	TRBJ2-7	TGTGCCAGCAGCCCAGCAAGGGGGAGACTCGAACCCTCGCCCGTCGAGCAGTACTTC	CASSPARGRLEPSPVEQYF
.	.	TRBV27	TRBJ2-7	TGTGCCAGCAGTTTATCGACGAGCAGGCGATACTCCTACGAGCAGTACTTC	CASSLSTSRRYSYEQYF
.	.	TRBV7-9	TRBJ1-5	TGTGCCAGCAGCTTAGGTCAGACTGATCAGCCCCAGCATTTT	CASSLGQTDQPQHF
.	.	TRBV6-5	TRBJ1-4	TGTGCCAGCAGTCGCCGGAGGACTAATGAAAAACTGTTTTTT	CASSRRRTNEKLFF
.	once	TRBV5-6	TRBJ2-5	TGTGCCAGCAGCTTGCTAGAGGCCCAGTACTTC	CASSLLEAQYF
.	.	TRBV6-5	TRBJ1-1	TGTGCCAGCAGTTACTCGTTCACAGGGTTATCCACTGAAGCTTTCTTT	CASSYSFTGLSTEAFF
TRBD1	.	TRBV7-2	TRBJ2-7	TGTGCCAGCAGCCGGGACAGGGCAACCTACGAGCAGTACTTC	CASSRDRATYEQYF
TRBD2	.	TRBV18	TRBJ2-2	TGTGCCAGCTCACCACCAGCGGGGGGGCCGGATACCGGGGAGCTGTTTTTT	CASSPPAGGPDTGELFF
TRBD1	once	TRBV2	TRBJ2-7	TGTGCCAGCAGTGTATTGGGACAGGGGGCGATCACCTACGAGCAGTACTTC	CASSVLGQGAITYEQYF